Reported below is one T cell receptor (beta chain). The method was immunoSEQ multiplex PCR; TCRdb's version includes in-frame clones alone and lacks a portion of them. The sample holds roughly 550,000 clones, more than 75% seen once. The data were obtained in a study of shared T cell receptors in the human thymus. Germline-derived CDR1 and CDR2 are KGHSH and LQKENI. V was pared by 3 bases and J by 4 bases, with 1 base of the junction left unmatched. There are 14 residues in the CDR3. These records were also assigned to another study, of human thymus T cells. That paper states: Immunologically healthy infants in Finland undergoing congenital heart defect surgery were the donors. Resections from corrective heart surgery supplied the thymus tissue. There appeared to be biased usage of V and J genes in thymic and blood repertoires.

The chain recombines TRBV18 with TRBJ1-1; 11 nucleotides align to TRBD1. What was sequenced was thymocytes. The TCR originated in a boy in the first two years of life with a congenital heart defect. CDR3 bases: TGTGCCAGCTCACCGGGACAGGGGGGCACTGAAGCTTTCTTT. Protein sequence: CASSPGQGGTEAFF.